These 18 T cell receptor beta chains share one sample of origin, sequenced in a study of T-cell memory formation after mild COVID-19. TCRdb fed the 5' RACE reads into MiXCR, producing one record per CDR3 protein. The data hold fewer than 50,000 distinct CDR3 sequences, with 6% to 9.5% observed a single time. What was sequenced was PBMCs or a T cell subset sorted from them (not recorded which). All receptors derive from a man in his late teens or twenties who had mild COVID-19 (a few samples of this study predate the infection). Cell type and time point are not known.

The gene calls are TRBV6-2 or TRBV6-3 and TRBJ1-2, with D hard to call. V shed 6 bases and J shed 7 bases, with 15 bases lying between them. Germline V lookup: CDR1 MNHEY, CDR2 SVGEGT. The CDR3 is 13 residues long. The CDR3 DNA reads as TGTGCCAGCAGCTCGGTGGGCAGGCCTGGCTACACCTTC. This translates into CASSSVGRPGYTF.

In its sample, this clonotype was seen a few times. This chain uses TRBV20-1 with TRBJ1-4, with a weak D call TRBD1 (5 bases). This CDR3 has 16 residues. Trimming removed 0 bases from V and 8 bases from J, with 19 bases in between. CDR1 is DFQATT and CDR2 is SNEGSKA in the germline V gene (reference sequence). The CDR3 DNA sequence: TGCAGTGCTAGAGATCCTAGGGGATCGGGTGGGGAAAAACTGTTTTTT. Amino acids: CSARDPRGSGGEKLFF.

This clonotype was recorded a few times. The V call is TRBV6-6, the J call TRBJ2-7; the D gene could be TRBD1 or TRBD2 (5 bases each). With 5 bases removed from V and 1 base from J, the gap between germline ends came to 12 bases. This CDR3 has 14 amino acids. The germline V gene has CDR1 MNHNY and CDR2 SVGAGI (reference sequence). CDR3 in amino acids: CASSGTEGSYEQYV. CDR3 bases: TGTGCCAGCAGTGGGACCGAAGGTTCCTACGAGCAGTACGTC.

This clonotype was seen a few times. The chain combines TRBV19 with TRBJ1-1; unclear D gene. The germline V gene encodes CDR1 LNHDA and CDR2 SQIVND (reference sequence). This CDR3 contains 12 residues. V lost 6 bases, J lost 7 bases, and 12 bases lay in between. The CDR3 protein is CASSFAGGEAFF. The CDR3 DNA reads TGTGCCAGTAGCTTCGCGGGAGGTGAAGCTTTCTTT.

Many counts were recorded for this clonotype. The V and J genes are TRBV5-8 and TRBJ2-4; the D gene is possibly TRBD2 (6 bases). The CDR3 has 15 residues. Germline V lookup: CDR1 SGHTS, CDR2 YDEGEE. V shed 4 bases and J shed 5 bases, with 16 bases lying between them. CDR3 region: CASSLSGGDQNIQYF. Written as DNA, the CDR3 is TGTGCCAGCAGCCTTTCCGGGGGAGATCAAAACATTCAGTACTTC.

This clonotype was detected a few times. V is TRBV11-2 and J is TRBJ2-3; weak D call: TRBD2 (5 bases). CDR3 length: 12 residues. V was clipped by 6 bases and J by 6 bases, with 10 bases between them. Germline V gene data show CDR1 as SGHAT and CDR2 as FQNNGV. The CDR3 DNA reads as TGTGCCAGCAGATCCTCGGGGGATACGCAGTATTTT. Its translation is CASRSSGDTQYF.

The rearrangement links TRBV21-1 to TRBJ2-1; the listed D gene, TRBD2, was not tested against the DNA. TRBV21-1 is flagged as a pseudogene. This CDR3 comprises 18 residues. The chain's CDR3 is CASSTDGTRDRQETEQFF. The CDR3 DNA is TGTGCCAGCAGCACCGATGGGACTAGAGACCGTCAGGAGACTGAGCAGTTCTTC.

This clonotype was seen only a few times. The genes are TRBV6-6 and TRBJ2-5; 7 bases are a match to TRBD1. Trimming cost V 5 bases and J 3 bases; bases outside gene matches: 9. Germline V gene lookup returns CDR1 MNHNY and CDR2 SVGAGI (reference sequence). The CDR3 loop spans 15 amino acids. As DNA, the CDR3 is TGTGCCAGCAGTCCCCCCGGGACAGTAAAAGAGACCCAGTACTTC. It encodes CASSPPGTVKETQYF.

This clonotype was detected many times. The CDR3 nucleotides read TGCACCAGCAGCCTGGGGACTCCGGTCGAGGGGCAGTTCTTC. Protein product: CTSSLGTPVEGQFF. This sequence joins TRBV1 and TRBJ2-1; the tabulated D call, TRBD2, remains unverified against the DNA. TRBV1 is a pseudogene segment. This CDR3 has 14 residues.

The rearrangement links TRBV5-1 to TRBJ1-2; a possible D gene is TRBD1 (6 bases). Germline V CDR1 and CDR2: SGHRS, YFSETQ. The V end was cut by 1 base, the J end by 3 bases, with 10 bases between. The CDR3 contains 14 residues. In DNA, the CDR3 is TGCGCCAGCAGCTTGTCCACAGGGTACTATGGCTACACCTTC. It encodes CASSLSTGYYGYTF.

The gene calls are TRBV7-2 and TRBJ1-3, with no clear D. V lost 3 bases to trimming and J lost 0 bases, with 6 bases between them. The CDR3 covers 14 residues. Germline CDR1 and CDR2: SGHTA and FQGNSA. In DNA, the CDR3 is TGTGCCAGCAGCTTTGCGGTCTCTGGAAACACCATATATTTT. Protein: CASSFAVSGNTIYF.

This clonotype was seen ten or more times. The DNA of the CDR3 is TGTGCCAGCAGTCCCCGTCCAGGGGACTCCTACGAGCAGTACTTC. Encoded protein: CASSPRPGDSYEQYF. The chain is built from TRBV7-9 and TRBJ2-7, with TRBD1 as a possible D gene (6 bases). Trimming took off 6 bases at V and 0 bases at J, with 15 bases between the two ends. The V gene's germline CDR1 is SEHNR and CDR2 FQNEAQ (reference sequence). The CDR3 sequence is 15 residues long.

Ten or more counts support this clonotype. V gene TRBV5-1 combines with J gene TRBJ1-1; 9 nucleotides line up with TRBD1. This CDR3 region has 16 residues. Germline V gene data show CDR1 as SGHRS and CDR2 as YFSETQ. The J segment lost 1 base and the V segment lost 3 bases, leaving 7 bases of the junction unmatched. CDR3 nucleotide sequence: TGCGCCAGCAGCTCGACCCCGGGACAGGGGAACACTGAAGCTTTCTTT. Translated, it gives CASSSTPGQGNTEAFF.

This clonotype was counted ten times or more. The V call is TRBV3-1, the J call TRBJ2-7, with 8 bases aligning to TRBD1. Unmatched junction bases numbered 9, after V lost 4 bases and J lost 4 bases. The CDR3 extends over 15 amino acids. Germline values: CDR1 LGHDT, CDR2 YNNKEL (reference sequence). The CDR3 DNA reads TGTGCCAGCAGCCCCGACAGGGGCCAAGGTTACGAGCAGTACTTC. Its protein product is CASSPDRGQGYEQYF.

The CDR3 here is CSVERLATEQFF. The CDR3, as DNA: TGCAGCGTTGAAAGGTTAGCGACTGAGCAGTTCTTC. V usage is TRBV29-1 and J usage is TRBJ2-1; D is perhaps TRBD2 (5 bases). V was cut by 2 bases and J by 9 bases, with 11 bases left in between. From germline, CDR1 is SQVTM and CDR2 ANQGSEA. The CDR3 is made up of 12 amino acids.

This clonotype has a count of ten or more. The rearrangement uses TRBV7-2 and TRBJ2-3, with D uncertain. CDR1 and CDR2 (germline): SGHTA, FQGNSA. CDR3 length: 13 residues. V dropped 4 bases and J dropped 3 bases, with 8 bases sitting between them. The CDR3: CASSSGWTDTQYF. In DNA form, the CDR3 reads TGTGCCAGCAGCTCGGGTTGGACAGATACGCAGTATTTT.

This clonotype appeared a few times. This chain uses TRBV7-9 with TRBJ1-1, with a possible D match to TRBD1 (5 bases). Between the trimmed V and J ends, which lost 1 base and 4 bases, there was a span of 16 bases. The length of the CDR3 is 16 residues. Germline V gene data show CDR1 as SEHNR and CDR2 as FQNEAQ (reference sequence). CDR3 protein: CASSLGGALSITEAFF. The CDR3 nucleotides are TGTGCCAGCAGCTTAGGCGGGGCTTTATCTATCACTGAAGCTTTCTTT.

This clonotype occurred a few times. The chain uses TRBV5-8 and TRBJ2-7; tentative D call: TRBD1 (5 bases). Germline lookup yields CDR1 SGHTS and CDR2 YDEGEE. The CDR3 length is 12 residues. V was cut by 2 bases and J by 3 bases, with 6 bases left in between. The CDR3 DNA is TGTGCCAGCAGCTTCAGGGACTACGAGCAGTACGTC. This encodes CASSFRDYEQYV.